One and the same sample provided the 10 T cell receptor beta chains below, sequenced in a study of blood T cell repertoires in COVID-19. Clones were sequenced by immunoSEQ multiplex PCR, and TCRdb holds only the in-frame ones, with some missing. The sample records 100,000 to 150,000 clones, more than 75% being singletons. The material sequenced was peripheral blood. These TCRs come from a woman aged 70-85 years with COVID-19, enrolled during active disease.

This clone was detected only a few times. The V call is TRBV6-6, the J call TRBJ1-2, with unresolved D. The germline V and J ends were trimmed by 2 bases and 7 bases, with 17 bases remaining between them. Germline V gene sequence: CDR1 MNHNY, CDR2 SVGAGI (reference sequence). The CDR3 consists of 15 residues. The CDR3 reads CASSYQTQSGGGYTF. CDR3 bases: TGTGCCAGCAGTTACCAAACACAATCCGGAGGTGGCTACACCTTC.

The chain couples TRBV2 to TRBJ1-1; a possible D gene is TRBD1 (5 bases). The germline V and J ends were trimmed by 5 bases and 3 bases, with 16 bases remaining between them. Germline V gene lookup returns CDR1 SNHLY and CDR2 FYNNEI. CDR3 length: 15 amino acids. The CDR3 here is CASSQETVKDTEAFF. Here the CDR3 DNA reads TGTGCCAGCAGTCAAGAGACAGTAAAAGACACTGAAGCTTTCTTT.

The chain employs TRBV12-3 or TRBV12-4 and TRBJ1-1; 7 bases fit TRBD1. CDR3 length: 12 amino acids. After removal of 7 bases from V and 3 bases from J, the junction contained 2 bases not matched to a gene. Here the CDR3 DNA reads TGTGCCAGCAACCAGGGGGACACTGAAGCTTTCTTT. It yields the protein CASNQGDTEAFF.

V usage is TRBV6-5 and J usage is TRBJ1-5, with 8 bases fitting TRBD1. From germline, CDR1 is MNHEY and CDR2 SVGAGI. V shed 7 bases and J 2 bases; nucleotides not matched to a gene: 7. This CDR3 contains 15 residues. The CDR3 DNA reads TGTGCCAGCAAATTAGACAGGGGTGGCAATCAGCCCCAGCATTTT. This encodes CASKLDRGGNQPQHF.

The chain links TRBV4-1 to TRBJ1-4; D is perhaps TRBD1 (5 bases). Trimming removed 2 bases from V and 8 bases from J, with 18 bases in between. Germline values: CDR1 MGHRA, CDR2 YSYEKL. The CDR3 covers 16 residues. The CDR3 DNA sequence: TGCGCCAGCAGCCAACCCCTGGTAGGGGAACGGGAAAAACTGTTTTTT. Amino acids: CASSQPLVGEREKLFF.

This chain connects TRBV3-1 (or the pseudogene TRBV3-2) to TRBJ1-1; 9 positions agree with TRBD1. V lost 5 bases, J lost 5 bases, and 12 bases stayed unmatched. In germline, CDR1 is LGHDT, CDR2 YNNKEL (reference sequence). CDR3 length: 16 amino acids. Here the CDR3 reads CASSTRQGDWKTEAFF. The CDR3 nucleotides are TGTGCCAGCAGCACCCGACAGGGGGACTGGAAGACTGAAGCTTTCTTT.

The chain has TRBV5-1 and TRBJ2-3; 10 bases are shared with TRBD2. The CDR3 has 15 residues. The J segment lost 5 bases and the V segment lost 5 bases, leaving 8 bases of the junction unmatched. Germline CDR1 SGHRS, CDR2 YFSETQ. The CDR3 spells CASSSLAGVVDTQYF. The CDR3 DNA follows: TGCGCCAGCAGTTCCCTAGCGGGGGTCGTAGATACGCAGTATTTT.

The V call is TRBV19, the J call TRBJ2-6; perhaps TRBD1 as D (5 bases). The germline V and J ends were trimmed by 5 bases and 2 bases, with 13 bases remaining between them. Germline V CDR1 and CDR2: LNHDA, SQIVND (reference sequence). This CDR3 spans 16 amino acids. CDR3 nucleotide sequence: TGTGCCAGTAGTTGGGGCCGCAGAACTGGGGCCAACGTCCTGACTTTC. Residues: CASSWGRRTGANVLTF.

The chain couples TRBV5-1 to TRBJ2-7; 15 nucleotides match TRBD2. Trimming at V came to 4 bases and at J to 5 bases, leaving 13 bases not matched to a gene. The CDR3 is made up of 18 amino acids. Looked up from germline, CDR1 is SGHRS and CDR2 is YFSETQ. CDR3 loop: CASSRGLAGGPLGNEQYF. CDR3 nucleotides: TGCGCCAGCAGCCGCGGACTAGCGGGGGGGCCACTGGGAAACGAGCAGTACTTC.

V and J are TRBV5-5 and TRBJ1-1, with D unclear. V was pared by 4 bases and J by 8 bases, with 12 bases between. CDR3 length equals 12 residues. Germline CDR1 and CDR2: SGHKS and YYEKEE (reference sequence). The CDR3 protein is CASSRLELEAFF. Here the CDR3 DNA reads TGTGCCAGCAGCCGTCTTGAGCTGGAAGCTTTCTTT. The full variable domain, in which reference TRBV5-5 and TRBJ1-1 provide the parts outside the CDR3, is DAGVTQSPTHLIKTRGQQVTLRCSPISGHKSVSWYQQVLGQGPQFIFQYYEKEERGRGNFPDRFSARQFPNYSSELNVNALLLGDSALYLCASSRLELEAFFGQGTRLTVV.